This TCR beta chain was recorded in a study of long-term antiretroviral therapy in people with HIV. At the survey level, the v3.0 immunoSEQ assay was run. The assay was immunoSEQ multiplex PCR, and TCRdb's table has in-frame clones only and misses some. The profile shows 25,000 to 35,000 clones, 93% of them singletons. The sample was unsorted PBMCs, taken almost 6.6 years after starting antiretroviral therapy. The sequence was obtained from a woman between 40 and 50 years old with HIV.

The CDR3 loop reads CASSSRRRELQFTDTQYF. Written as DNA, the CDR3 is TGTGCCAGCAGCTCCAGACGCAGGGAGTTACAATTCACAGATACGCAGTATTTT. This chain uses TRBV7-2 with TRBJ2-3; possibly TRBD1 or TRBD2 for D (5 bases each). Germline CDR1 and CDR2: SGHTA and FQGNSA. This CDR3 is 18 amino acids long. The ends were cut back, 4 bases at V and 2 bases at J, with 22 bases in the middle.